This T cell receptor beta chain was identified during a study of shared clonotypes between healthy human individuals. CD45RO negativity and positive selection for CCR7 defined naive CD8 cells, a population that excluded terminally differentiated effector memory CD45RA+ cells. This clone was counted a few times. Germline-derived CDR1 and CDR2 are MNHEY and SMNVEV (reference sequence). The CDR3 contains 15 residues. Trimming removed 1 base from V and 2 bases from J, with 8 bases in between. Sequencing used immunoSEQ multiplex PCR; TCRdb keeps in-frame clones, though not all of them. The table records about 870,000 clones, about 92% of them present only once.

Input material: naive CD8+ T cells sorted from blood. This TCR was recovered from a man aged 30 to 39 in good health. The rearrangement links TRBV27 to TRBJ2-2, with a weak D call TRBD1 (5 bases). As DNA, the CDR3 is TGTGCCAGCAGTTTATGGCAGGGTAACACCGGGGAGCTGTTTTTT. Its translation is CASSLWQGNTGELFF.